A single T cell receptor beta chain is shown here with its context. MiXCR, applied by TCRdb to the RT-PCR reads, yields one record per CDR3 protein. The sample contains roughly 150,000 distinct CDR3 sequences, approximately 24% of which appear only once. These data belong to a study of patients and donors after allogeneic stem cell transplantation. V was shortened by 4 bases and J by 3 bases, with 23 bases between the two germline ends. This CDR3 is 17 amino acids long. Germline V gene lookup returns CDR1 SGHRS and CDR2 YFSETQ. The sequenced sample was blood, either unsorted or a sorted T cell fraction (not recorded which). J is TRBJ2-7 and V is TRBV5-1, with a tentative D call TRBD2 (6 bases). The source is a human donor who was either an allogeneic HSCT recipient or a stem cell or donor lymphocyte infusion donor (not recorded which). It is not recorded whose cells these are; they may come from a transplant donor. In DNA form, the CDR3 reads TGCGCCAGCAGCGATACCAGGCGGGACGGAATACTCTACGAGCAGTACTTC. Translated: CASSDTRRDGILYEQYF.